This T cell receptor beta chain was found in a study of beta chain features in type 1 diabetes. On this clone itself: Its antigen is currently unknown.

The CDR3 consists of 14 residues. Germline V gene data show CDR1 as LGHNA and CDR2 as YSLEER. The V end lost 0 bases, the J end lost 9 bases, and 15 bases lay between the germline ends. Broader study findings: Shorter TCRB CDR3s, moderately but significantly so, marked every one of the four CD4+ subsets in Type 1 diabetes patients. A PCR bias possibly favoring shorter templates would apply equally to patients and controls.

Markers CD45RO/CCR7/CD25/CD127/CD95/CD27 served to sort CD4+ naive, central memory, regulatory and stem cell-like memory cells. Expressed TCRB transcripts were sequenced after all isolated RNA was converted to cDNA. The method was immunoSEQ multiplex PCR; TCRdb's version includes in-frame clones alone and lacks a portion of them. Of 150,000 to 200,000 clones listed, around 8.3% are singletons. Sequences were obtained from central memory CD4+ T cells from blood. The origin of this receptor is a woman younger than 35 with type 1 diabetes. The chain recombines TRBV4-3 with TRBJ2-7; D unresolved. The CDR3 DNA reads TGCGCCAGCAGCCAAGAAGGTAGGAGCACCGTGCAGTACTTC. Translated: CASSQEGRSTVQYF.